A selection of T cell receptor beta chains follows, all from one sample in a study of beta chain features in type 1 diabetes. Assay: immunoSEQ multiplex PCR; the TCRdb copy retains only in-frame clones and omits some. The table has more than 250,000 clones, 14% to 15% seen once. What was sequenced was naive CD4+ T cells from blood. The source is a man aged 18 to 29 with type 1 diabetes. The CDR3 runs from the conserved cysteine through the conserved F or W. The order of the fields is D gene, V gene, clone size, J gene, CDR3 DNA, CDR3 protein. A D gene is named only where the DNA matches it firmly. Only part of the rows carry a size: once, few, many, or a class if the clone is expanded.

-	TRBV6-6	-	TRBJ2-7	TGTGCCAGCAGTTACAGGGGATCCTACGAGCAGTACTTC	CASSYRGSYEQYF
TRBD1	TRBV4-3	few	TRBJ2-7	TGCGCCAGCAGCCAGGGGCTAGGGACAGGGACCGAGCAGTACTTC	CASSQGLGTGTEQYF
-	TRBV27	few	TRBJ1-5	TGTGCCAGCAGTGCTGATGCCCGCGATCAGCCCCAGCATTTT	CASSADARDQPQHF
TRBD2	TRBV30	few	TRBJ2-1	TGTGCCTGGAATGGATTAGCGGGGGATACCAGCTCCTACAATGAGCAGTTCTTC	CAWNGLAGDTSSYNEQFF
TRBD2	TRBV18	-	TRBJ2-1	TGTGCCAGCTCGTCACTAGCGGGGAGCTCCTACAATGAGCAGTTCTTC	CASSSLAGSSYNEQFF
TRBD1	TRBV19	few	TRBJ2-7	TGTGCCAGCCAGGATACAGGGGGCTACGAGCAGTACTTC	CASQDTGGYEQYF
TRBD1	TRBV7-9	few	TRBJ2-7	TGTGCCAGCAGCCCAAGAGGACAGGGAAGTGAATACGAGCAGTACTTC	CASSPRGQGSEYEQYF
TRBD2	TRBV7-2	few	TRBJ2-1	TGTGCCAGCATCCTCAGAGCGGGACTATCCTACAATGAGCAGTTCTTC	CASILRAGLSYNEQFF
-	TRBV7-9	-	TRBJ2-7	TGTGCCAGCAGCTCCGGTGAGGGCAGGAGCTACGAGCAGTACTTC	CASSSGEGRSYEQYF
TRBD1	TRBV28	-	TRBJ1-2	TGTGCCAGCAGTTTGGAAGGGGGCGCCTCCTATGGCTACACCTTC	CASSLEGGASYGYTF
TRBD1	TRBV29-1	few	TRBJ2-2	TGCAGCGTTTGGACAGGCTCGAACACCGGGGAGCTGTTTTTT	CSVWTGSNTGELFF
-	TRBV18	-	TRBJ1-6	TGTGCCAGCTCCTCTATCATCGCCGATAATTCACCCCTCCACTTT	CASSSIIADNSPLHF
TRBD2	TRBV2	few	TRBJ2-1	TGTGCCTCTACGGGAGGGGTTGAGCAGTTCTTC	CASTGGVEQFF
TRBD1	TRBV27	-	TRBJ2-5	TGTGCCAGCAGTATAACCTACAGGGGTGAGACCCAGTACTTC	CASSITYRGETQYF
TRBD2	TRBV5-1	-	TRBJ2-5	TGCGCCAGCAGCTTGGTAAAGGTAGCGGGAGCCCAAGAGACCCAGTACTTC	CASSLVKVAGAQETQYF
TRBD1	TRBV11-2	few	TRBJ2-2	TGTGCCAGCAGCTCTCCGGGACAGGGAGGCACCGGGGAGCTGTTTTTT	CASSSPGQGGTGELFF
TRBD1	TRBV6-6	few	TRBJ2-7	TGTGCCAGCAGTTACCTCGTGACAGGGGATTACGAGCAGTACTTC	CASSYLVTGDYEQYF
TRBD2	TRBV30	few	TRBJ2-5	TGTGCCTGGAGTGTTGGTAGCGGGAGCGCGGAGACCCAGTACTTC	CAWSVGSGSAETQYF
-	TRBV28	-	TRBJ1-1	TGTGCCAGCAGTACCGGGGGGGGACATAGGAACACTGAAGCTTTCTTT	CASSTGGGHRNTEAFF
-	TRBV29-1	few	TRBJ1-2	TGCAGCGTTGAAGATTCAGGGTACTATGGCTACACCTTC	CSVEDSGYYGYTF
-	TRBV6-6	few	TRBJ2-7	TGTGCCAGCAGTTCGGGGTTCCTTGGCTACGAGCAGTACTTC	CASSSGFLGYEQYF
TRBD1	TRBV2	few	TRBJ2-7	TGTGCCAGCAGTGTTAGGACCGGGACAGCCCCCTACGAGCAGTACTTC	CASSVRTGTAPYEQYF
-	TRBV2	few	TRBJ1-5	TGTGCCAGCCTAATTGGCAATCAGCCCCAGCATTTT	CASLIGNQPQHF
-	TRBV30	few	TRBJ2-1	TGTGCCTGGAGTGTACGTGGGCGAGTCAACAATGAGCAGTTCTTC	CAWSVRGRVNNEQFF
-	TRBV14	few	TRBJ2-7	TGTGCCAGCAGCCATTCCAGAGGCTACTCCTACGAGCAGTACTTC	CASSHSRGYSYEQYF
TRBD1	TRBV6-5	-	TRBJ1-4	TGTGCCAGCAGTTACGGGACAGGGAATCGTGGCGAAAAACTGTTTTTT	CASSYGTGNRGEKLFF
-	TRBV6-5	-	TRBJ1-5	TGTGCCAGCAGTGCGGCAGGGATCAATCAGCCCCAGCATTTT	CASSAAGINQPQHF
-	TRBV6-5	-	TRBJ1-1	TGTGCCAGCAGTTACTCTTCAGGGCTGAACACTGAAGCTTTCTTT	CASSYSSGLNTEAFF
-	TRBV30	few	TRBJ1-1	TGTGCCTGGAGGTTCGGTGGCACTGAAGCTTTCTTT	CAWRFGGTEAFF
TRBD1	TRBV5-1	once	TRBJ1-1	TGCGCCAGCAGCTTGGGCACAGGGGGCCCGGGTGCTTTCTTT	CASSLGTGGPGAFF
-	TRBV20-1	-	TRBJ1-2	TGCAGTGCGATAACCGGGTATGGCTACACCTTC	CSAITGYGYTF
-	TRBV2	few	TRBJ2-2	TGTGCCACTTCCCCGCAGGGAACGGCCGGGGAGCTGTTTTTT	CATSPQGTAGELFF
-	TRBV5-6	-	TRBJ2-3	TGTGCCAGCAGCTCGGGTGGGAGGCCAGATACGCAGTATTTT	CASSSGGRPDTQYF
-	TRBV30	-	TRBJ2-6	TGTGCCTGGAGTGTTAGTTTCTTACCCTCTGGGGCCAACGTCCTGACTTTC	CAWSVSFLPSGANVLTF
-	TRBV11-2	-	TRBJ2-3	TGTGCCAGCAGCTCAAACTCAGATACGCAGTATTTT	CASSSNSDTQYF
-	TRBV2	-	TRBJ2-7	TGTGCCAGCACAGGAACCTACGAGCAGTACTTC	CASTGTYEQYF
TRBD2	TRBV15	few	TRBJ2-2	TGTGCCACCAGCAGAGGCGGGAGGGCCCTCGTGGAGCTGTTTTTT	CATSRGGRALVELFF
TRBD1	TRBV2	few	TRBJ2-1	TGTGCCAGCATACTGACAGGGGCCAATGAGCAGTTCTTC	CASILTGANEQFF
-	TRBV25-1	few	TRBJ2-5	TGTGCCAGCAGTGACCCCTTCCAAGAGACCCAGTACTTC	CASSDPFQETQYF
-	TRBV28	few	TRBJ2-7	TGTGCCAGCAGTTTGACTACCACCTACGAGCAGTACTTC	CASSLTTTYEQYF
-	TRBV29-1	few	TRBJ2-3	TGCAGCGTTGATGTGGGGGGTAGCACAGATACGCAGTATTTT	CSVDVGGSTDTQYF
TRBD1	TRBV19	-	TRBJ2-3	TGTGCCACAAGCCGACAGGGGATGGCAGATACGCAGTATTTT	CATSRQGMADTQYF
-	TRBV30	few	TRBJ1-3	TGTGCCGTCGGGGACACAGGGAGCGGAAACACCATATATTTT	CAVGDTGSGNTIYF
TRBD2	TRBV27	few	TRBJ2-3	TGTGCCAGCAGCTCCATTCGACTAGCGAGGGGCACAGATACGCAGTATTTT	CASSSIRLARGTDTQYF
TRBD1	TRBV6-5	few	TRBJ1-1	TGTGCCAGCAGTTACTCGGGGACAGTCGCGAGCACTGAAGCTTTCTTT	CASSYSGTVASTEAFF
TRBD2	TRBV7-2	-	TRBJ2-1	TGTGCCAGCAGCTTAGTCCGCGGGACTAGCGGGTACAATGAGCAGTTCTTC	CASSLVRGTSGYNEQFF
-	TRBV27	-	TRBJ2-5	TGTGCCAGCAGTCCTCCGGACCCCGGGAGCCAAGAGACCCAGTACTTC	CASSPPDPGSQETQYF
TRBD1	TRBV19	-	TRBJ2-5	TGTGCCAGTAGCTTATTCCCGGGACAGCAAGAGACCCAGTACTTC	CASSLFPGQQETQYF
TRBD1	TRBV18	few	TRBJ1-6	TGTGCCAGCTCGATTCGGGACAGGGTGCATTCACCCCTCCACTTT	CASSIRDRVHSPLHF
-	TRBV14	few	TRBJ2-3	TGTGCCAGCAGCCAGCAGGGCTATACGCAGTATTTT	CASSQQGYTQYF